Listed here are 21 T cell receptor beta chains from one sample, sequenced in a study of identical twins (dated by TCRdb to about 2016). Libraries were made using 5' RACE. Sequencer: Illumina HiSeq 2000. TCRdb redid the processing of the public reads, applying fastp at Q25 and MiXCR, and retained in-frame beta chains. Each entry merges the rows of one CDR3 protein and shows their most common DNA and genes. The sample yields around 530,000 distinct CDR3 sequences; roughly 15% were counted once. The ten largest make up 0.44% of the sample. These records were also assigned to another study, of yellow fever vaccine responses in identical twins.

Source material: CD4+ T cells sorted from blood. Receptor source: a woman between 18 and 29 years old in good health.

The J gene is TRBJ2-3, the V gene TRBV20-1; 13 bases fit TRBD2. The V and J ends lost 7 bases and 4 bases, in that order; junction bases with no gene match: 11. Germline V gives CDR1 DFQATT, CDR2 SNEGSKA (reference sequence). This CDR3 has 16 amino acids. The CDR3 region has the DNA TGCAGTGTTAGGGGCCAGGGACTAGCGGGACCAGATACGCAGTATTTT. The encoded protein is CSVRGQGLAGPDTQYF.

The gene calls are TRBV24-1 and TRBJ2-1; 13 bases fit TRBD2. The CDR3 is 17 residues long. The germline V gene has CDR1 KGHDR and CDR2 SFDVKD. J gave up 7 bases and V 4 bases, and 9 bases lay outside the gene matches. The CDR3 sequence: CATSERTSGSRRNEQFF. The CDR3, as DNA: TGTGCCACCAGTGAGAGGACTAGCGGGAGTCGTCGGAATGAGCAGTTCTTC.

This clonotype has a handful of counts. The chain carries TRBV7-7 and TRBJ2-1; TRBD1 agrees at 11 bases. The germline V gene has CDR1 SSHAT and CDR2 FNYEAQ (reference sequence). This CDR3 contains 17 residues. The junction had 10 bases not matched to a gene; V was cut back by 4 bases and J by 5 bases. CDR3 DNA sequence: TGTGCCAGCAGCTCTACCCGGGACAGGGGGAAAGACAATGAGCAGTTCTTC. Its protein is CASSSTRDRGKDNEQFF.

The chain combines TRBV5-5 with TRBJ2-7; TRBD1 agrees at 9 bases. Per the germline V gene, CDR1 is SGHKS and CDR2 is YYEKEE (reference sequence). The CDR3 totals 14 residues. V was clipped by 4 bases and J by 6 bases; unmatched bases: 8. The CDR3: CASSPGTGNGEQYF. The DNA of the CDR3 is TGTGCCAGCAGCCCCGGGACAGGGAATGGCGAGCAGTACTTC.

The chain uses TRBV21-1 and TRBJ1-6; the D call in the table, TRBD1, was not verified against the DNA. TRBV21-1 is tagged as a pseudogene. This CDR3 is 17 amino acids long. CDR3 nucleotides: TGTGCCACCCGCGATTGGGGGTTAAGCTCCTATAATTCACCCCTCCACTTT. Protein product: CATRDWGLSSYNSPLHF.

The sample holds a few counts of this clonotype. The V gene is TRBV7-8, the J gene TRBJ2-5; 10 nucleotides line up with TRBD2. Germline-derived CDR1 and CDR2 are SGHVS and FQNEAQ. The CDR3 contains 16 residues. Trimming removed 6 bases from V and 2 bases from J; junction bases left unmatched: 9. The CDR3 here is CASSFAAGGIQETQYF. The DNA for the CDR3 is TGTGCCAGCAGTTTCGCAGCGGGAGGGATACAAGAGACCCAGTACTTC.

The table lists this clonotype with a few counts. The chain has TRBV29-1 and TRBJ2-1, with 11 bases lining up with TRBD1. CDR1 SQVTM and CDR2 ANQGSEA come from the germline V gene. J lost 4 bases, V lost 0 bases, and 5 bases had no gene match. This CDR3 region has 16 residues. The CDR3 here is CSVEEMGTGGYNEQFF. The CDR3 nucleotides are TGCAGCGTTGAAGAGATGGGGACAGGGGGTTACAATGAGCAGTTCTTC.

The CDR3 DNA reads TGTGCCAGCATGTCCCCGGACGGACCCAATGAGCAGTTCTTC. It encodes CASMSPDGPNEQFF. The chain joins TRBV6-1 to TRBJ2-1; D gene unclear. This CDR3 is 14 amino acids long. Germline loops: CDR1 MNHNS, CDR2 SASEGT. Trimming removed 7 bases from V and 6 bases from J, with 16 bases in between.

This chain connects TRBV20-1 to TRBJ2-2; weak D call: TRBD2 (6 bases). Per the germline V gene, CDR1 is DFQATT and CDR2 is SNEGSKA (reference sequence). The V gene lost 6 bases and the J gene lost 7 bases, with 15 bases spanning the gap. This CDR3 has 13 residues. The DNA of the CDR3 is TGCAGTGCCGCGCGGGGATTGGGCGGGGAGCTGTTTTTT. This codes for CSAARGLGGELFF.

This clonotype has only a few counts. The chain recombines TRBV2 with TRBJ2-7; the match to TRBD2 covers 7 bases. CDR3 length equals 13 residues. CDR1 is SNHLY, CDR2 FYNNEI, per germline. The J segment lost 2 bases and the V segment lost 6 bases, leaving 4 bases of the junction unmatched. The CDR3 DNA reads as TGTGCCAGCAGGGGAGGGCCAACCTACGAGCAGTACGTC. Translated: CASRGGPTYEQYV.

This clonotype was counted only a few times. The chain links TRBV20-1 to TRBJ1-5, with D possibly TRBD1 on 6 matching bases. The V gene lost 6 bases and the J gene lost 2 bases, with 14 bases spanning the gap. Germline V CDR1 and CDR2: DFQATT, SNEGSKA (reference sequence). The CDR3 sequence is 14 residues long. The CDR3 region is CSAAQGHGNQPQHF. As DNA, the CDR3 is TGCAGTGCAGCACAGGGCCATGGCAATCAGCCCCAGCATTTT.

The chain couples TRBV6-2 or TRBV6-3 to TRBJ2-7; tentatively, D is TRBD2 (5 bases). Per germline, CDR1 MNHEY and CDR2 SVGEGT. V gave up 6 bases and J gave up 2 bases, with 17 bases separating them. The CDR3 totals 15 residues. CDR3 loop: CASSKIFSATYEQYF. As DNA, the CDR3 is TGTGCCAGCAGCAAGATCTTTAGCGCAACCTACGAGCAGTACTTC.

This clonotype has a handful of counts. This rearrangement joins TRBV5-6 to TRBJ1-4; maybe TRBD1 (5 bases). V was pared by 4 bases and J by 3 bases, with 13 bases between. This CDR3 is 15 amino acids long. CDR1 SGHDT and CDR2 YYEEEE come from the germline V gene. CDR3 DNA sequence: TGTGCCAGCAGCCCAGGCGGGGCCCCTAATGAAAAACTGTTTTTT. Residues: CASSPGGAPNEKLFF.

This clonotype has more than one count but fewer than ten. For the CDR3, the DNA is TGTGCCATCAGTGAGAGGGGGTCGGGCGGGGGGGTCTACAATGAGCAGTTCTTC. Residues: CAISERGSGGGVYNEQFF. The chain joins TRBV10-3 to TRBJ2-1, with 9 bases matching TRBD2. Trimming cost V 2 bases and J 3 bases; bases outside gene matches: 11. The germline V gene has CDR1 ENHRY and CDR2 SYGVKD. The CDR3 consists of 18 residues.

As DNA, the CDR3 is TGTGCCACCAATGAGGGAGGCTCCTACAATGAGCAGTTCTTC. Translated: CATNEGGSYNEQFF. This chain links TRBV24-1 with TRBJ2-1; a possible D gene is TRBD2 (6 bases). Germline V lookup: CDR1 KGHDR, CDR2 SFDVKD. The CDR3 contains 14 residues. Trimming took 8 bases from V and 0 from J, leaving 10 bases between them.

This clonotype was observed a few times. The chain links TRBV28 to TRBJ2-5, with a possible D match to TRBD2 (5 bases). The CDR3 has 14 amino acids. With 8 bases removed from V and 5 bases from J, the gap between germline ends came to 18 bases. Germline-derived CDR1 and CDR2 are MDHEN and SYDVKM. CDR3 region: CASRLGSRGETQYF. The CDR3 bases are TGTGCCAGCCGCCTCGGATCAAGAGGGGAGACCCAGTACTTC.

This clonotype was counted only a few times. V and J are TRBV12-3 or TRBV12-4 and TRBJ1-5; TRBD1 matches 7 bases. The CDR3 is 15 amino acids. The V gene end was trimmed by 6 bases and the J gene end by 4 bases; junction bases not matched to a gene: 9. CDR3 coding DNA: TGTGCCAGCAGCGGGACAGTATTTGGGAATCAGCCCCAGCATTTT. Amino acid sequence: CASSGTVFGNQPQHF.

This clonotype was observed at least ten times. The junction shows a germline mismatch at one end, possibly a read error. The CDR3 reads CASSLGGTNTEAFF. CDR3 DNA: TGTGCCAGCAGTTTAGGAGGCACCAACACTGAAGCTTTCTTT. The chain has TRBV5-1 and TRBJ1-1; D is ambiguous. The CDR3 totals 14 residues. Germline V gives CDR1 SGHRS, CDR2 YFSETQ.

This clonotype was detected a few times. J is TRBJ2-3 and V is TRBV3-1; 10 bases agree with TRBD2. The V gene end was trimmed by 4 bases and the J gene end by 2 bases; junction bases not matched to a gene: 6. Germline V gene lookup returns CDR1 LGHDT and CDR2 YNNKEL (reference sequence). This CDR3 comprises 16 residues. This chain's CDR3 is CASSRPLAGNTDTQYF. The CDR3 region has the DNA TGTGCCAGCAGCCGCCCACTAGCGGGGAACACAGATACGCAGTATTTT.

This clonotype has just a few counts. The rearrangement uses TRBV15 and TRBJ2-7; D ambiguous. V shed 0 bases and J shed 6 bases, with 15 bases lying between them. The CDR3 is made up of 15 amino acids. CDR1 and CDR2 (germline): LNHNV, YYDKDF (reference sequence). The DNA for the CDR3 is TGTGCCACCAGCAGAGATTATGGAGATCTGGTCGAGCAGTACTTC. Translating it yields CATSRDYGDLVEQYF.

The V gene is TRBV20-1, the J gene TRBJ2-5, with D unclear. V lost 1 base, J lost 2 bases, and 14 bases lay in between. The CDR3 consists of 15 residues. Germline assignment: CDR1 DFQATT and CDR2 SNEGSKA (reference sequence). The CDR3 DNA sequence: TGCAGTGCTAGAGCCCCCTCCTACCTACAAGAGACCCAGTACTTC. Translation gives CSARAPSYLQETQYF.